One sample yielded the 21 T cell receptor beta chains listed below, sequenced in a study of OX40 agonist ivuxolimab in advanced cancers. Clones were read by immunoSEQ multiplex PCR, and TCRdb kept only the in-frame ones, dropping some. The sample has 14,000 or so clones; about 94% are singletons. The input for sequencing was CD4+ or CD8+ T cells sorted from blood, taken in a trial of the OX40 agonist ivuxolimab. The receptors come from an adult with an advanced solid tumor such as melanoma, head and neck, liver or kidney cancer.

The genes are TRBV7-6 and TRBJ2-7, with D maybe TRBD1 (6 bases). The germline CDR1 and CDR2 sequences are SGHVS and FNYEAQ. The CDR3 sequence is 14 residues long. The ends were cut back, 5 bases at V and 0 bases at J, with 11 bases in the middle. CDR3 sequence: CASSNRESSYEQYF. In nucleotides, the CDR3 is TGTGCCAGCAGCAACAGGGAAAGCTCCTACGAGCAGTACTTC.

J is TRBJ2-5 and V is TRBV9; D is tentatively TRBD1 or TRBD2 (6 bases each). The V and J ends lost 3 bases and 5 bases respectively, with 14 bases between them. This CDR3 is 14 amino acids long. Germline CDR1 SGDLS, CDR2 YYNGEE. The CDR3 region is CASSERGAGETQYF. The CDR3 region has the DNA TGTGCCAGCAGCGAGAGGGGGGCCGGGGAGACCCAGTACTTC.

This clone was recorded once. The chain joins TRBV2 to TRBJ2-5; TRBD2 agrees at 9 bases. The J segment lost 4 bases and the V segment lost 3 bases, leaving 6 bases of the junction unmatched. CDR3 length: 15 amino acids. Germline V CDR1 and CDR2: SNHLY, FYNNEI. The CDR3 spells CASSDRLAGLETQYF. DNA for the CDR3: TGTGCCAGCAGTGATCGGCTAGCGGGACTAGAGACCCAGTACTTC.

This chain joins TRBV2 and TRBJ2-7; 7 bases agree with TRBD2. The CDR3 covers 15 residues. CDR1 and CDR2 from the germline V gene are SNHLY and FYNNEI. After removal of 6 bases from V and 3 bases from J, the junction contained 11 bases not matched to a gene. DNA for the CDR3: TGTGCCAGCAGGGGGGAAGCGGGACCTAACTACGAGCAGTACTTC. Its protein product is CASRGEAGPNYEQYF.

The rearrangement links TRBV10-1 to TRBJ2-2; D remains ambiguous. Germline assignment: CDR1 WNHNN and CDR2 SYGVQD (reference sequence). Trimming shortened V by 3 bases and J by 6 bases, and 2 bases separated the two germline ends. The CDR3 extends over 11 amino acids. In DNA, the CDR3 is TGCGCCAGCAGTGAATCCGGGGAGCTGTTTTTT. Translating it yields CASSESGELFF.

The chain links TRBV4-1 to TRBJ1-4; D not resolved. Trimming shortened V by 5 bases and J by 7 bases, and 17 bases separated the two germline ends. The CDR3 is 15 amino acids. Germline V CDR1 and CDR2: MGHRA, YSYEKL. The CDR3 DNA is TGCGCCAGCAGCTTTCCCCCCCCGCGAGGTGAAAAACTGTTTTTT. Protein sequence: CASSFPPPRGEKLFF.

This clone was found once. For the CDR3, the DNA is TGCGCCAGCAGCAACAGGGACAGGTCCTCCTACGAGCAGTACTTC. It codes for CASSNRDRSSYEQYF. The chain joins TRBV5-1 to TRBJ2-7; 8 positions match TRBD1. The CDR3 is 15 residues long. Trimming took 4 bases from V and 0 from J; bases not matched to a gene: 6. In germline, CDR1 is SGHRS, CDR2 YFSETQ.

V is TRBV27 and J is TRBJ2-1; D is possibly TRBD2 (5 bases). Trimming removed 5 bases at V and 7 bases at J, with 12 bases between. The length of the CDR3 is 13 residues. The germline gives CDR1 MNHEY, CDR2 SMNVEV (reference sequence). The CDR3 region has the DNA TGTGCCAGCAGTCCCGGGATCTATAATGAGCAGTTCTTC. Translating gives CASSPGIYNEQFF.

V and J are TRBV6-5 and TRBJ1-2; D remains unclear. The CDR3 covers 14 residues. The germline V gene has CDR1 MNHEY and CDR2 SVGAGI. V was shortened by 6 bases and J by 7 bases, with 18 bases between the two germline ends. CDR3 region: CASRPSAPMFGYTF. CDR3 bases: TGTGCCAGCAGACCCTCGGCCCCTATGTTTGGCTACACCTTC.

This chain joins TRBV7-8 and TRBJ2-2; D is undetermined. The V and J ends lost 11 bases and 3 bases respectively, with 10 bases between them. Germline V gene sequence: CDR1 SGHVS, CDR2 FQNEAQ. The CDR3 is 12 amino acids. Here the CDR3 reads CASYSDTGELFF. Written as DNA, the CDR3 is TGTGCCTCTTACTCAGACACCGGGGAGCTGTTTTTT.

V and J are TRBV4-3 and TRBJ1-5; the D gene is possibly TRBD1 (5 bases). Germline lookup yields CDR1 LGHNA and CDR2 YSLEER. V was clipped by 3 bases and J by 1 base, with 10 bases between them. There are 15 residues in the CDR3. CDR3 nucleotides: TGCGCCAGCAGCCAGACCGGGGGGAGCAATCAGCCCCAGCATTTT. Translated: CASSQTGGSNQPQHF.

The rearrangement uses TRBV7-9 and TRBJ2-4; either TRBD1 or TRBD2 may fit D (5 bases each). V shed 7 bases and J shed 8 bases, with 9 bases lying between them. The CDR3 loop spans 11 amino acids. The germline V gene has CDR1 SEHNR and CDR2 FQNEAQ (reference sequence). Here the CDR3 DNA reads TGTGCCAGCAAGGTGGGGGACATTCAGTACTTC. It is translated as CASKVGDIQYF. Complete variable domain (other parts from reference TRBV7-9 and TRBJ2-4): DTGVSQNPRHKITKRGQNVTFRCDPISEHNRLYWYRQTLGQGPEFLTYFQNEAQLEKSRLLSDRFSAERPKGSFSTLEIQRTEQGDSAMYLCASKVGDIQYFGAGTRLSVL.

This chain joins TRBV2 and TRBJ2-3; D gene ambiguous. Deletions cut 6 bases from V and 4 bases from J, with 14 bases between. Germline CDR1 is SNHLY and CDR2 is FYNNEI. The CDR3 length is 14 residues. The CDR3 loop reads CASRGSYSADTQYF. The CDR3 DNA sequence: TGTGCCAGCAGGGGCTCCTATTCGGCAGATACGCAGTATTTT. Complete variable domain (other parts from reference TRBV2 and TRBJ2-3): EPEVTQTPSHQVTQMGQEVILRCVPISNHLYFYWYRQILGQKVEFLVSFYNNEISEKSEIFDDQFSVERPDGSNFTLKIRSTKLEDSAMYFCASRGSYSADTQYFGPGTRLTVL.

This chain joins TRBV5-5 and TRBJ1-2, with 10 bases fitting TRBD1. V lost 0 bases to trimming and J lost 4 bases; unmatched junction nucleotides: 9. This CDR3 has 17 residues. Germline V gene sequence: CDR1 SGHKS, CDR2 YYEKEE (reference sequence). CDR3 in DNA: TGTGCCAGCAGCTTGGTTATTGGGGACAGGGGACCCTATGGCTACACCTTC. It is translated as CASSLVIGDRGPYGYTF.

The chain recombines TRBV9 with TRBJ2-1; 7 nucleotides align to TRBD2. Trimming at V came to 4 bases and at J to 9 bases, leaving 4 bases not matched to a gene. CDR1 and CDR2 from the germline V gene are SGDLS and YYNGEE. The CDR3 runs 12 residues. The chain's CDR3 is CASSIGRAEQFF. DNA of the CDR3: TGTGCCAGCAGCATTGGGAGGGCTGAGCAGTTCTTC. Full variable domain (rest looked up from reference TRBV9 and TRBJ2-1): DSGVTQTPKHLITATGQRVTLRCSPRSGDLSVYWYQQSLDQGLQFLIQYYNGEERAKGNILERFSAQQFPDLHSELNLSSLELGDSALYFCASSIGRAEQFFGPGTRLTVL.

The V and J genes are TRBV19 and TRBJ2-7, with D possibly matching TRBD1 (5 bases). The CDR3 totals 13 residues. CDR1 is LNHDA, CDR2 SQIVND, per germline (reference sequence). V shed 5 bases and J shed 1 base, with 9 bases lying between them. The CDR3 DNA follows: TGTGCCAGTAGTTGGCAGGGATCCTACGAGCAGTACTTC. Residues: CASSWQGSYEQYF.

This sequence joins TRBV5-1 and TRBJ2-3; 7 bases line up with TRBD1. Germline-derived CDR1 and CDR2 are SGHRS and YFSETQ. The CDR3 covers 17 residues. The junction had 11 bases not matched to a gene; V was cut back by 4 bases and J by 0 bases. The chain's CDR3 is CASSKGTGTASTDTQYF. DNA of the CDR3: TGCGCCAGCAGCAAAGGAACCGGGACAGCTAGCACAGATACGCAGTATTTT. The entire variable domain, with the rest obtained from reference TRBV5-1 and TRBJ2-3, is as follows: KAGVTQTPRYLIKTRGQQVTLSCSPISGHRSVSWYQQTPGQGLQFLFEYFSETQRNKGNFPGRFSGRQFSNSRSEMNVSTLELGDSALYLCASSKGTGTASTDTQYFGPGTRLTVL.

CDR3: CASSPGQSSYEQYF. The CDR3 region has the DNA TGTGCCAGCAGCCCTGGACAGAGCTCCTACGAGCAGTACTTC. The chain is built from TRBV7-6 and TRBJ2-7, with D maybe TRBD1 (6 bases). The germline V gene encodes CDR1 SGHVS and CDR2 FNYEAQ. V gave up 5 bases and J gave up 0 bases, with 11 bases separating them. The CDR3 extends over 14 amino acids. The full variable domain, completed using reference TRBV7-6 and TRBJ2-7, is GAGVSQSPRYKVTKRGQDVALRCDPISGHVSLYWYRQALGQGPEFLTYFNYEAQQDKSGLPNDRFSAERPEGSISTLTIQRTEQRDSAMYRCASSPGQSSYEQYFGPGTRLTVT.

The gene calls are TRBV5-4 and TRBJ2-1, with D maybe TRBD2 (5 bases). The CDR3 sequence is 14 residues long. V lost 6 bases, J lost 8 bases, and 18 bases lay in between. CDR1 is SGHNT and CDR2 is YYREEE in the germline V gene (reference sequence). CDR3 sequence: CASNPLVGEDEQFF. CDR3 bases: TGTGCCAGCAATCCCTTAGTGGGAGAAGATGAGCAGTTCTTC.

The chain joins TRBV5-1 to TRBJ2-7, with 8 positions matching TRBD1. The trim removed 6 bases at V and 6 bases at J, leaving 14 bases unmatched. The germline V gene encodes CDR1 SGHRS and CDR2 YFSETQ. The CDR3 loop spans 15 amino acids. CDR3 in DNA: TGCGCCAGCAATGAGGGATCTCAGGGGGCGACCGAGCAGTACTTC. Translated, it gives CASNEGSQGATEQYF.

The chain links TRBV27 to TRBJ2-1, with 11 bases identical to TRBD2. Trimming took 3 bases from V and 5 from J; bases not matched to a gene: 9. Germline loops: CDR1 MNHEY, CDR2 SMNVEV (reference sequence). The CDR3 consists of 17 residues. CDR3 region: CASSLTSGVGKNNEQFF. The CDR3 DNA follows: TGTGCCAGCAGTTTGACTAGCGGGGTGGGGAAGAACAATGAGCAGTTCTTC.